The next 2 T cell receptor beta chains were all read from a single sample in a study of blood T cell repertoires in COVID-19. Sequencing was performed with immunoSEQ multiplex PCR; in TCRdb, only in-frame clones are kept and a portion is missing. The sample includes about 280,000 clones, roughly 87% of them seen just once. Sequenced material: peripheral blood. The receptors stem from a man aged 18-30 years with active or convalescent COVID-19.

The chain combines TRBV4-2 with TRBJ1-6; a weak D match, TRBD1 (6 bases). The CDR3 extends over 16 amino acids. V dropped 4 bases and J dropped 10 bases, with 20 bases sitting between them. The germline CDR1 and CDR2 sequences are LGHNA and YNFKEQ. The CDR3 DNA reads as TGTGCCAGCAGCCGAGAATCGGGACACGAAGGCTCACCCCTCCACTTT. Translating gives CASSRESGHEGSPLHF.

The chain carries TRBV4-1 and TRBJ2-1; D perhaps matches TRBD1 (6 bases). Trimming pared 8 bases from V and 0 bases from J, leaving 14 bases between. Germline CDR1 MGHRA, CDR2 YSYEKL. The CDR3 covers 15 residues. DNA of the CDR3: TGCGCCAGCGGCCGGCAGGGGAGCTCCTACAATGAGCAGTTCTTC. Residues: CASGRQGSSYNEQFF.